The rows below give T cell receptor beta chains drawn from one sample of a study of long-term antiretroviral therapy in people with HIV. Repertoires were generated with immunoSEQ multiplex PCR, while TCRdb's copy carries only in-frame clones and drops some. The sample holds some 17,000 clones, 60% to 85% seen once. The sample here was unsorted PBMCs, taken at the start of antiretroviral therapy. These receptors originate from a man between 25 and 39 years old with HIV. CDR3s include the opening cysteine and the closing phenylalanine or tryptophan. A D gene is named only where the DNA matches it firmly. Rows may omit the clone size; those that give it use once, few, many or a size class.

CDR3nt: TGTGCCAGCTCACCAGACGTTAGTCCCTACGAGCAGTACTTC
CDR3aa: CASSPDVSPYEQYF
j_gene: TRBJ2-7
abundance: NA
v_gene: TRBV18
d_gene: NA

CDR3nt: TGTGCCAGCACCCAGGGATCAACTAATGAAAAACTGTTTTTT
CDR3aa: CASTQGSTNEKLFF
j_gene: TRBJ1-4
abundance: NA
v_gene: TRBV7-2
d_gene: NA

CDR3nt: TGTGCCAGCAGTTTGACGGAACAGGGTAACGAGCAGTACTTC
CDR3aa: CASSLTEQGNEQYF
j_gene: TRBJ2-7
abundance: NA
v_gene: TRBV27
d_gene: NA

CDR3nt: TGCGCCAGCAGCCGTTGGACAGGGGATCGGTTCGGGGGGGCAGATACGCAGTATTTT
CDR3aa: CASSRWTGDRFGGADTQYF
j_gene: TRBJ2-3
abundance: NA
v_gene: TRBV4-3
d_gene: NA

CDR3nt: TGTGCCAGCAGCTTAGGGAGAGGGGATGAAGCTTTCTTT
CDR3aa: CASSLGRGDEAFF
j_gene: TRBJ1-1
abundance: NA
v_gene: TRBV7-6
d_gene: NA

CDR3nt: TGCGCCAGCAGCTTGGCCCTGACAGGACCTGGCTCTCAGTATTTT
CDR3aa: CASSLALTGPGSQYF
j_gene: TRBJ2-3
abundance: once
v_gene: TRBV5-1
d_gene: NA

CDR3nt: TGTGCCAGTAGTCTGGACGGGACTCCTGGAACTGAAGCTTTCTTT
CDR3aa: CASSLDGTPGTEAFF
j_gene: TRBJ1-1
abundance: NA
v_gene: TRBV19
d_gene: NA

CDR3nt: TGCGCCAGCAGTGAAGGGATCGGGGGCGCAGATACGCAGTATTTT
CDR3aa: CASSEGIGGADTQYF
j_gene: TRBJ2-3
abundance: NA
v_gene: TRBV10-1
d_gene: NA

CDR3nt: TGTGCCAGCAGCTTAGGAGGTCTAAATCAGCCCCAGCATTTT
CDR3aa: CASSLGGLNQPQHF
j_gene: TRBJ1-5
abundance: NA
v_gene: TRBV7-9
d_gene: NA

CDR3nt: TGTGCCAGCAGTTACTCGACGGGGACGCGGGTCTTC
CDR3aa: CASSYSTGTRVF
j_gene: TRBJ2-1
abundance: once
v_gene: TRBV6-5
d_gene: NA

CDR3nt: TGTGCCAGCAGTCCTATAGCGGGGGGGGGCTACAATGAGCAGTTCTTC
CDR3aa: CASSPIAGGGYNEQFF
j_gene: TRBJ2-1
abundance: once
v_gene: TRBV27
d_gene: TRBD2

CDR3nt: TGTGCCAGCAGCCCCCAGGGGGCCAATCAGCCCCAGCATTTT
CDR3aa: CASSPQGANQPQHF
j_gene: TRBJ1-5
abundance: NA
v_gene: TRBV2
d_gene: TRBD1

CDR3nt: TGTGCCAGTAGTAGGGGGGGCGGCTATAATTCACCCCTCCACTTT
CDR3aa: CASSRGGGYNSPLHF
j_gene: TRBJ1-6
abundance: NA
v_gene: TRBV19
d_gene: NA

CDR3nt: TGCGCCAGCAGCTTGGCGACAGCCCAAGAGACCCAGTACTTC
CDR3aa: CASSLATAQETQYF
j_gene: TRBJ2-5
abundance: once
v_gene: TRBV5-1
d_gene: NA

CDR3nt: TGTGCCAGCAGTGCTTCGGCGAATAGCCGGGCGTCCTATGGCTACACCTTC
CDR3aa: CASSASANSRASYGYTF
j_gene: TRBJ1-2
abundance: once
v_gene: TRBV2
d_gene: NA

CDR3nt: TGTGCCAGCAGCTTCAACGGACAGTCTAACTATGGCTACACCTTC
CDR3aa: CASSFNGQSNYGYTF
j_gene: TRBJ1-2
abundance: NA
v_gene: TRBV11-1
d_gene: NA

CDR3nt: TGTGCCAGCAGGGAGGGACTAGCGGGAACCCGGGACCTAGGTGAGCAGTTCTTC
CDR3aa: CASREGLAGTRDLGEQFF
j_gene: TRBJ2-1
abundance: NA
v_gene: TRBV2
d_gene: TRBD2

CDR3nt: TGTGCCAGCAGTTTATCCGAGGGGAAGTCTGGAAACACCATATATTTT
CDR3aa: CASSLSEGKSGNTIYF
j_gene: TRBJ1-3
abundance: NA
v_gene: TRBV27
d_gene: NA

CDR3nt: TGTGCCAGCAGTTTTCGGACAGGGGTGTACAATGAGCAGTTCTTC
CDR3aa: CASSFRTGVYNEQFF
j_gene: TRBJ2-1
abundance: NA
v_gene: TRBV27
d_gene: TRBD1

CDR3nt: TGTGCCAGCAGCTTACGGCTAGCGGGAGGGGTCGGGGAGCTGTTTTTT
CDR3aa: CASSLRLAGGVGELFF
j_gene: TRBJ2-2
abundance: NA
v_gene: TRBV11-2
d_gene: TRBD2

CDR3nt: TGTGCCAGCAGCGTAGGGGTTTCCTACGAGCAGTACTTC
CDR3aa: CASSVGVSYEQYF
j_gene: TRBJ2-7
abundance: NA
v_gene: TRBV9
d_gene: NA

CDR3nt: TGCGCCAGCAGTGACTGGGCTAGCGGGAGGGCCCTCGGGTACGAGCAGTACTTC
CDR3aa: CASSDWASGRALGYEQYF
j_gene: TRBJ2-7
abundance: NA
v_gene: TRBV10-2
d_gene: TRBD2

CDR3nt: TGCAGCGTTTCGGGGACAGGGAGTCAGCCCCAGCATTTT
CDR3aa: CSVSGTGSQPQHF
j_gene: TRBJ1-5
abundance: NA
v_gene: TRBV29-1
d_gene: TRBD1